Listed here is a single T cell receptor beta chain. Germline V CDR1 and CDR2: SNHLY, FYNNEI. V lost 6 bases and J lost 5; bases outside the gene matches: 8. The CDR3 consists of 14 residues. This record belongs to a study of cytomegalovirus exposure and HLA in healthy donors. The primer mix had 60 Vbeta and 13 Jbeta primers. Clones were read by immunoSEQ multiplex PCR, and TCRdb kept only the in-frame ones, dropping some. The data contain some 100,000 clones, 75% of them seen just once; the ten biggest clones take up 12% to 15%. The sequencing input was PBMCs. The origin of this receptor is a male donor in good health and CMV-seropositive. V and J are TRBV2 and TRBJ2-7; TRBD1 agrees at 9 bases. CDR3 sequence reads: CASSRDRVYDEQYF. CDR3 DNA sequence: TGTGCCAGCAGCCGGGACAGGGTTTACGACGAGCAGTACTTC.